The 21 T cell receptor beta chains below all came from one sample that was sequenced in a study of CD8 T cells in Susac syndrome. RNA amounts of about 0.5 to 1 ug underwent reverse transcription with random hexamers. From the immunoSEQ multiplex PCR reads, TCRdb called clonotypes with MiXCR, one entry per CDR3 protein. The sample holds around 270,000 distinct CDR3 sequences, over 75% seen once. Sequenced: CD8+ T cells from PBMCs. These receptors were taken from a human donor with multiple sclerosis.

The gene calls are TRBV3-1 and TRBJ2-3, with a tentative D call TRBD1 (5 bases). The CDR3 sequence is 16 residues long. V shed 0 bases and J shed 2 bases, with 12 bases lying between them. From germline, CDR1 is LGHDT and CDR2 YNNKEL (reference sequence). CDR3 sequence (DNA): TGTGCCAGCAGCCAAGATTGGGCAGGGATCACAGATACGCAGTATTTT. Protein: CASSQDWAGITDTQYF.

The V call is TRBV19, the J call TRBJ2-3; D remains ambiguous. The CDR3 consists of 12 residues. V shed 3 bases and J shed 4 bases, with 5 bases lying between them. The V gene's germline CDR1 is LNHDA and CDR2 SQIVND (reference sequence). DNA for the CDR3: TGTGCCAGTAGTATTGGACCAGATACGCAGTATTTT. It codes for CASSIGPDTQYF.

J is TRBJ2-1 and V is TRBV5-6, with TRBD2 matching over 8 bases. There are 17 residues in the CDR3. Per the germline V gene, CDR1 is SGHDT and CDR2 is YYEEEE. V lost 1 base to trimming and J lost 0 bases; unmatched junction nucleotides: 6. The CDR3 bases are TGTGCCAGCAGCTTGATGACTAGCGAGAGCTCCTACAATGAGCAGTTCTTC. Its translation is CASSLMTSESSYNEQFF.

The chain combines TRBV10-3 with TRBJ1-1; D is possibly TRBD1 (5 bases). The CDR3 length is 13 residues. Trimming removed 2 bases from V and 5 bases from J, with 9 bases in between. CDR1 is ENHRY and CDR2 is SYGVKD in the germline V gene. For the CDR3, the DNA is TGTGCCATCAGTGAGGACAGCTATACTGAAGCTTTCTTT. Its translation: CAISEDSYTEAFF.

V is TRBV12-3 or TRBV12-4 and J is TRBJ2-3; no reliable D call. V was cut by 2 bases and J by 7 bases, with 4 bases left in between. There are 11 residues in the CDR3. The CDR3, as DNA: TGTGCCAGCAGTTTACGGTATACGCAGTATTTT. The encoded protein is CASSLRYTQYF.

CDR3 coding DNA: TGTGCCAGCAGCCATTTTGATCGATACAATGAGCAGTTCTTC. Its translation is CASSHFDRYNEQFF. The chain links TRBV3-1 to TRBJ2-1; no reliable D call. Deletions cut 3 bases from V and 4 bases from J, with 10 bases between. From germline, CDR1 is LGHDT and CDR2 YNNKEL (reference sequence). There are 14 residues in the CDR3.

This clonotype was counted a few times. The chain joins TRBV27 to TRBJ2-6, with D uncertain. With 3 bases removed from V and 0 bases from J, the gap between germline ends came to 0 bases. The CDR3 consists of 13 residues. Germline CDR1 is MNHEY and CDR2 is SMNVEV (reference sequence). CDR3 sequence reads: CASSFSGANVLTF. CDR3 DNA: TGTGCCAGCAGTTTCTCTGGGGCCAACGTCCTGACTTTC.

The chain couples TRBV19 to TRBJ1-5; TRBD1 might be the D (5 bases). This CDR3 comprises 15 residues. Looked up from germline, CDR1 is LNHDA and CDR2 is SQIVND (reference sequence). V lost 3 bases and J lost 2, with 11 bases in between. In nucleotides, the CDR3 is TGTGCCAGTAGTATCTGGGGGAATGGCAATCAGCCCCAGCATTTT. It specifies CASSIWGNGNQPQHF.

The chain joins TRBV4-3 to TRBJ2-4, with D unclear. CDR1 and CDR2 (germline): LGHNA, YSLEER. The CDR3 consists of 17 residues. Trimming removed 0 bases at V and 0 bases at J, with 12 bases between. The CDR3 DNA is TGCGCCAGCAGCCAAGAGTCGGTCACTCCAGCCAAAAACATTCAGTACTTC. Translating it yields CASSQESVTPAKNIQYF.

Details on this clonotype: Mismatch with germline at one junction end may stem from a read error. The rearrangement uses TRBV6-5 and TRBJ2-2; D possibly uses TRBD1 or TRBD2 (5 bases each). The CDR3 has 14 amino acids. Germline V gene lookup returns CDR1 MNHEY and CDR2 SVGAGI. CDR3 nucleotides: TGTGCCAGCAGTACTGCACACAGGTCCGGGGAGCTGGTTTTT. Its protein is CASSTAHRSGELVF.

This rearrangement joins TRBV4-2 to TRBJ2-5, with D perhaps matching TRBD2 (6 bases). The CDR3 covers 16 residues. Germline CDR1 LGHNA, CDR2 YNFKEQ. Trimming took off 1 base at V and 2 bases at J, with 14 bases between the two ends. CDR3 DNA sequence: TGTGCCAGCAGCCAAGCGGGGGATACCGTTCAAGAGACCCAGTACTTC. It yields the protein CASSQAGDTVQETQYF.

The rearrangement joins TRBV27 to TRBJ2-7; D is ambiguous. The germline gives CDR1 MNHEY, CDR2 SMNVEV (reference sequence). This CDR3 comprises 16 residues. Deletions cut 1 base from V and 2 bases from J, with 15 bases between. The CDR3 spells CASSLFSGQAPYEQYF. The CDR3 bases are TGTGCCAGCAGTTTATTTTCCGGGCAGGCACCCTACGAGCAGTACTTC.

The V call is TRBV20-1, the J call TRBJ2-7, with TRBD2 matching 9 bases. V shed 0 bases and J 3 bases; nucleotides not matched to a gene: 9. Germline V CDR1 and CDR2: DFQATT, SNEGSKA (reference sequence). The CDR3 extends over 16 amino acids. CDR3 amino acids: CSARDSLAGSYYEQYF. CDR3 coding DNA: TGCAGTGCTAGAGATAGCCTAGCGGGATCTTACTACGAGCAGTACTTC.

This chain uses TRBV13 with TRBJ2-3, with no clear D. Trimming cost V 5 bases and J 6 bases, with 12 bases left between them. Looked up from germline, CDR1 is PRHDT and CDR2 is FYEKMQ (reference sequence). The CDR3 is made up of 13 amino acids. The CDR3 loop is CASSPRIRDTQYF. CDR3 nucleotide sequence: TGTGCCAGCAGCCCAAGGATCCGCGATACGCAGTATTTT.

This clonotype was recorded once. V and J are TRBV5-6 and TRBJ1-2; D is undetermined. This CDR3 has 14 amino acids. V was cut by 0 bases and J by 4 bases, with 10 bases left in between. Germline loops: CDR1 SGHDT, CDR2 YYEEEE. The CDR3: CASSLGQSPYGYTF. Written as DNA, the CDR3 is TGTGCCAGCAGCTTGGGGCAGTCTCCCTATGGCTACACCTTC.

The chain employs TRBV30 and TRBJ1-6; no reliable D call. With 5 bases removed from V and 7 bases from J, the gap between germline ends came to 15 bases. Germline CDR1 reads GTSNPN; CDR2 reads SVGIG (reference sequence). This CDR3 has 14 residues. The CDR3 sequence: CAWEILLGNSPLHF. CDR3 DNA sequence: TGTGCCTGGGAGATTCTCTTAGGCAATTCACCCCTCCACTTT.

The rearrangement links TRBV28 to TRBJ1-1; weak D call: TRBD1 (5 bases). This CDR3 is 14 amino acids long. V lost 3 bases, J lost 1 base, and 9 bases lay in between. Germline V gene data show CDR1 as MDHEN and CDR2 as SYDVKM. The CDR3 spells CASSFRQQNTEAFF. CDR3 in DNA: TGTGCCAGCAGTTTTCGACAGCAGAACACTGAAGCTTTCTTT.

V usage is TRBV30 and J usage is TRBJ1-2; D unresolved. V was cut by 4 bases and J by 4 bases, with 10 bases left in between. The CDR3 is 12 residues long. CDR1 and CDR2 from the germline V gene are GTSNPN and SVGIG (reference sequence). CDR3 protein: CAWTYRPYGYTF. CDR3 sequence (DNA): TGTGCCTGGACCTATAGGCCCTATGGCTACACCTTC.

This chain uses TRBV20-1 with TRBJ2-1; 9 bases match TRBD1. Germline V gene sequence: CDR1 DFQATT, CDR2 SNEGSKA (reference sequence). Trimming took 0 bases from V and 7 from J; bases not matched to a gene: 7. This CDR3 is built from 15 residues. The CDR3 bases are TGCAGTGCTAGAGAAGGGACAGGGTTTGAAAATGAGCAGTTCTTC. This sequence encodes CSAREGTGFENEQFF.

The chain couples TRBV14 to TRBJ2-3, with 10 bases that match TRBD1. CDR3 length equals 15 residues. The ends lost 6 bases at V and 4 bases at J; junction bases unmatched: 7. In germline, CDR1 is SGHDN, CDR2 FVKESK. The CDR3 region is CASRLTGGDADTQYF. The CDR3 bases are TGTGCCAGCAGGTTGACAGGGGGCGACGCAGATACGCAGTATTTT.

V usage is TRBV27 and J usage is TRBJ2-3; D remains ambiguous. Germline assignment: CDR1 MNHEY and CDR2 SMNVEV (reference sequence). The CDR3 totals 13 residues. V lost 3 bases and J 5 bases, leaving 9 bases between the germline ends. This chain's CDR3 is CASSFYGVDTQYF. CDR3 DNA sequence: TGTGCCAGCAGTTTTTACGGTGTAGATACGCAGTATTTT.